This TCR beta chain came from a study of blood T cells in healthy people across ages. At the level of the study: About one barcoded TCR beta cDNA was captured per two T cells. Findings and limits, study-wide: PBMCs were not sorted, which prevented a conclusive comparison of naive versus antigen-experienced cells.

Drawn from each donor were 7.5 to 10 milliliters of peripheral blood. Comment on this clonotype: What it recognizes is unknown.

The CDR3 extends over 15 amino acids. A sample-barcoded 5' primer and a J-beta primer mix were used in a second PCR of roughly 7 to 12 cycles. Each of the samples gave a minimum of 2.5 million paired-end reads that contained CDR3. TCRdb ran MiXCR on the 5' RACE reads and lists one entry per CDR3 protein. The sample includes about 1.4 million distinct CDR3 sequences, around 59% seen only once; the top ten take roughly 6.3%. This receptor was obtained from a man aged 18 to 29 in good health. Sequenced sample: blood. This chain uses TRBV21-1 with TRBJ1-4; TRBD1 reflects the table's D call only, with no check against the DNA. TRBV21-1 is a known pseudogene. The CDR3: CASSTTGGDNEKLFF. The CDR3 nucleotides read TGTGCCAGCAGCACGACAGGGGGAGATAATGAAAAACTGTTTTTT.